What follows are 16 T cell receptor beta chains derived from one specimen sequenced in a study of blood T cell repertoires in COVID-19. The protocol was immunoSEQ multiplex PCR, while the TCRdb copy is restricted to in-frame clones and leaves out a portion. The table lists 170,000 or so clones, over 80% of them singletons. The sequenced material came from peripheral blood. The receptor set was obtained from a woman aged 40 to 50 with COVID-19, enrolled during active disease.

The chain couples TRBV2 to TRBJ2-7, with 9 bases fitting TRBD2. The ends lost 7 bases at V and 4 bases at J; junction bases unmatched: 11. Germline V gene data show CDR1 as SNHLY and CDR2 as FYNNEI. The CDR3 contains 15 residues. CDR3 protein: CASIPSGTTLYEQYF. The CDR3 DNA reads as TGTGCCAGCATCCCTAGCGGGACCACCCTTTACGAGCAGTACTTC.

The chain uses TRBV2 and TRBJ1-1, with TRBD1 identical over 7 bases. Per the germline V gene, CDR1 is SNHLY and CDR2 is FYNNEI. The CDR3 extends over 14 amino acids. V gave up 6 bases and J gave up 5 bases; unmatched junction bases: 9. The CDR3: CASSPTGSGTEAFF. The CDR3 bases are TGTGCCAGCAGCCCGACAGGGTCGGGGACTGAAGCTTTCTTT.

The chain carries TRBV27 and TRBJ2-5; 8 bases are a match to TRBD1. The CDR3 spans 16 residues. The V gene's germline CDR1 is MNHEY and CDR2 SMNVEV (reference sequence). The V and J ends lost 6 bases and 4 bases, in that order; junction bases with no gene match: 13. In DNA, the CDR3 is TGTGCCAGCAGGGGATCCTTAAGGGGGACAGGAGAGACCCAGTACTTC. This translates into CASRGSLRGTGETQYF.

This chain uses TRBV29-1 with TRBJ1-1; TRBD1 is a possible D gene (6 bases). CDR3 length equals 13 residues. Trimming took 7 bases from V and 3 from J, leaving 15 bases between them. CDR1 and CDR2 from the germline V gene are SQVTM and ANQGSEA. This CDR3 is CSARGQTDTEAFF. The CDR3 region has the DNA TGCAGCGCCCGCGGACAGACGGACACTGAAGCTTTCTTT.

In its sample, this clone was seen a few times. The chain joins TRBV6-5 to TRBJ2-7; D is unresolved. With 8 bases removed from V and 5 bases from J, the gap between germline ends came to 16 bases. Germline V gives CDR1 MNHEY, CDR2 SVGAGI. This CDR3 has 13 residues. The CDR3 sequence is CASRSHSGDEQYF. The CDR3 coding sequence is TGTGCCAGCCGGTCCCACTCAGGTGACGAGCAGTACTTC.

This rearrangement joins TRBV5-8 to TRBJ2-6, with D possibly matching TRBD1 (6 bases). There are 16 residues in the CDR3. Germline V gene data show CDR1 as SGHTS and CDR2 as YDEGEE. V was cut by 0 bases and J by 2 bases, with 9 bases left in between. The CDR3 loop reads CASSLGQEAGANVLTF. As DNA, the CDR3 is TGTGCCAGCAGCTTGGGACAGGAGGCTGGGGCCAACGTCCTGACTTTC.

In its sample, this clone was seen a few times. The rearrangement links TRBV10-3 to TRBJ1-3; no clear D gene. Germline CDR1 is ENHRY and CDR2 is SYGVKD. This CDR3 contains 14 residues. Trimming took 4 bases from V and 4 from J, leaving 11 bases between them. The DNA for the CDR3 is TGTGCCATCAGTGGTCCGGGGAAAGGAAACACCATATATTTT. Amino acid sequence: CAISGPGKGNTIYF.

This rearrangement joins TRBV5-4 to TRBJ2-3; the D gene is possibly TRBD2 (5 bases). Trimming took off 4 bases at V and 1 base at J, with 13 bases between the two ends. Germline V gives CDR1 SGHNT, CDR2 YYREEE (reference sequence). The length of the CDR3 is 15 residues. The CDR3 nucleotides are TGTGCCAGCAGCCTAGCACTCCTCGGCACAGATACGCAGTATTTT. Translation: CASSLALLGTDTQYF. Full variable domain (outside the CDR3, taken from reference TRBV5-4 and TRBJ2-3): ETGVTQSPTHLIKTRGQQVTLRCSSQSGHNTVSWYQQALGQGPQFIFQYYREEENGRGNFPPRFSGLQFPNYSSELNVNALELDDSALYLCASSLALLGTDTQYFGPGTRLTVL.

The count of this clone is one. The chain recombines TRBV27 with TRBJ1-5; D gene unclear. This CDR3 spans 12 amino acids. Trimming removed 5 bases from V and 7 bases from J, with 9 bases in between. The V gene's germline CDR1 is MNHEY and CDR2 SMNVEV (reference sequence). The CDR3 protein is CASSAAGQPQHF. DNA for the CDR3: TGTGCCAGCAGTGCTGCCGGGCAGCCCCAGCATTTT.

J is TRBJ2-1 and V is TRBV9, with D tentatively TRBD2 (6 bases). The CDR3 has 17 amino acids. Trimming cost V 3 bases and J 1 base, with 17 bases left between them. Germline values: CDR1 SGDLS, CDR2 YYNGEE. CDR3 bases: TGTGCCAGCAGCGGACCCGGGAGTCTTTCTTCCTACAATGAGCAGTTCTTC. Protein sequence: CASSGPGSLSSYNEQFF.

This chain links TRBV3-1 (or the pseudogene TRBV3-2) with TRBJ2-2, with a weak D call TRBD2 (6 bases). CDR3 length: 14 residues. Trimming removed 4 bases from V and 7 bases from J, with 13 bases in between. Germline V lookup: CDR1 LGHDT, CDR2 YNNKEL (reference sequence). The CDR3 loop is CASSRGGRGGELFF. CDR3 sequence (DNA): TGTGCCAGCAGCCGCGGAGGGCGGGGCGGGGAGCTGTTTTTT.

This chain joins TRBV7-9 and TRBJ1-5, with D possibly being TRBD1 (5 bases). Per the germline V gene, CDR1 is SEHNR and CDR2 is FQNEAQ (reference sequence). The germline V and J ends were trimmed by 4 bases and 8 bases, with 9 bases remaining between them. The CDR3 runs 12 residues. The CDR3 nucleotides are TGTGCCAGCAGCTCCGGGGGGGAGCCCCAGCATTTT. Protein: CASSSGGEPQHF.

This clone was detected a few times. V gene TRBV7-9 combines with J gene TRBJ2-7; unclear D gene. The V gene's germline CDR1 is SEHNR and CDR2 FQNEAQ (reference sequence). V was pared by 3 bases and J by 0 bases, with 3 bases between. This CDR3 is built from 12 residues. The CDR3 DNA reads TGTGCCAGCAGCTTTAGCTCCTACGAGCAGTACTTC. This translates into CASSFSSYEQYF.

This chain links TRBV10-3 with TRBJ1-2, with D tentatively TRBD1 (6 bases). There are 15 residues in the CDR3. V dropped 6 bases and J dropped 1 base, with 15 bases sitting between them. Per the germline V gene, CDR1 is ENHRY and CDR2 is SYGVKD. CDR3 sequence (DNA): TGTGCCATCAGGGAAGGGGGGGAGCTTAACTATGGCTACACCTTC. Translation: CAIREGGELNYGYTF.

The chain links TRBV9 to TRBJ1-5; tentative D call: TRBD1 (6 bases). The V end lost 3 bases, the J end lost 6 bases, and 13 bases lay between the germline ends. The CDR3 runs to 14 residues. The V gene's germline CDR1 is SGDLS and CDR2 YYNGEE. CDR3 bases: TGTGCCAGCAGCGAGGGCGGGGGCGGTCAGCCCCAGCATTTT. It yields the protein CASSEGGGGQPQHF.

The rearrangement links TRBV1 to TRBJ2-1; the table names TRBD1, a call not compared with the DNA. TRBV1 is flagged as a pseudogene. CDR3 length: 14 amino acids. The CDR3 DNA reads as TGCACCAGCAGAAGTCGCAGGGGGAGTAATGAGCAGTTCTTC. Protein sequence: CTSRSRRGSNEQFF.